The 19 T cell receptor beta chains in this list originate from one sample, sequenced in a study of blood T cell repertoires in COVID-19. The protocol was immunoSEQ multiplex PCR, while the TCRdb copy is restricted to in-frame clones and leaves out a portion. In the table there are 180,000 or so clones, 86% of which are singletons. The sample consisted of peripheral blood. The receptor set was obtained from a woman aged 25 to 39 with active or convalescent COVID-19.

This clone was detected only a few times. The identical CDR3 is also encoded by other nucleotide sequences in the sample. The gene calls are TRBV7-9 and TRBJ1-5; 8 bases fit TRBD1. Looked up from germline, CDR1 is SEHNR and CDR2 is FQNEAQ (reference sequence). J was trimmed by 5 bases and V by 5 bases; bases with no gene match: 5. This CDR3 contains 14 residues. CDR3 protein: CASSPPDRDQPQHF. In DNA, the CDR3 is TGTGCCAGCAGCCCGCCGGACAGGGATCAGCCCCAGCATTTT.

The chain combines TRBV15 with TRBJ1-2; TRBD1 aligns across 8 bases. Germline V lookup: CDR1 LNHNV, CDR2 YYDKDF (reference sequence). V lost 4 bases, J lost 3 bases, and 4 bases stayed unmatched. The CDR3 totals 14 residues. CDR3 in amino acids: CATSTTGGYYGYTF. The CDR3, as DNA: TGTGCCACCAGCACCACAGGGGGATACTATGGCTACACCTTC.

The chain recombines TRBV27 with TRBJ2-3; 16 bases line up with TRBD2. The CDR3 totals 18 residues. The V segment lost 6 bases and the J segment 2 bases; nucleotides outside the gene matches: 8. CDR1 is MNHEY and CDR2 is SMNVEV in the germline V gene (reference sequence). CDR3 protein: CASRQGLAGGPHTDTQYF. DNA for the CDR3: TGTGCCAGCAGGCAGGGACTAGCGGGAGGGCCACACACAGATACGCAGTATTTT.

V gene TRBV10-1 combines with J gene TRBJ2-1, with a weak D call TRBD1 (6 bases). Trimming shortened V by 6 bases and J by 4 bases, and 7 bases separated the two germline ends. Germline-derived CDR1 and CDR2 are WNHNN and SYGVQD (reference sequence). The CDR3 is 12 residues long. The CDR3 DNA is TGCGCCAGCAGAGACAGGTACAATGAGCAGTTCTTC. It is translated as CASRDRYNEQFF.

The chain is built from TRBV6-5 and TRBJ2-3; 8 bases match TRBD2. Looked up from germline, CDR1 is MNHEY and CDR2 is SVGAGI. The V and J ends lost 1 base and 3 bases, in that order; junction bases with no gene match: 6. There are 16 residues in the CDR3. In nucleotides, the CDR3 is TGTGCCAGCAGTTACTTAAAGCGGGGGAGAACAGATACGCAGTATTTT. Encoded protein: CASSYLKRGRTDTQYF.

This clone occurred once. V and J are TRBV27 and TRBJ2-7; 8 nucleotides match TRBD2. Per the germline V gene, CDR1 is MNHEY and CDR2 is SMNVEV (reference sequence). The CDR3 runs 15 residues. V gave up 6 bases and J gave up 3 bases; unmatched junction bases: 10. CDR3 sequence reads: CASRPITSGRYEQYF. For the CDR3, the DNA is TGTGCCAGCAGGCCGATAACTAGCGGTCGCTACGAGCAGTACTTC.

The chain joins TRBV13 to TRBJ2-1; 7 bases match TRBD1. CDR1 is PRHDT and CDR2 is FYEKMQ in the germline V gene (reference sequence). This CDR3 has 13 residues. The junction had 10 bases not matched to a gene; V was cut back by 2 bases and J by 15 bases. CDR3 in DNA: TGTGCCAGCAGCTTAAAAATGGCCAGGGGGACGTTCTTC. This codes for CASSLKMARGTFF.

Turning to this clone: The same CDR3 also results from other DNA sequences found in this sample. The rearrangement joins TRBV30 to TRBJ2-5; TRBD2 matches at 7 bases. With V trimmed by 2 bases and J by 2 bases, 11 bases remained unmatched. The V gene's germline CDR1 is GTSNPN and CDR2 SVGIG (reference sequence). The CDR3 consists of 16 residues. The CDR3 region is CAWSLGLRGGQETQYF. The CDR3 DNA reads TGTGCCTGGAGTCTTGGTCTCCGGGGAGGGCAAGAGACCCAGTACTTC.

This rearrangement joins TRBV11-3 to TRBJ1-1; D not resolved. Per germline, CDR1 SGHNT and CDR2 YENEEA. This CDR3 contains 13 residues. V gave up 1 base and J gave up 1 base, with 4 bases separating them. In DNA form, the CDR3 reads TGTGCCAGCAGCTTAGCATGGAACACTGAAGCTTTCTTT. This encodes CASSLAWNTEAFF.

V usage is TRBV2 and J usage is TRBJ1-2; TRBD1 agrees at 7 bases. The CDR3 spans 14 residues. From germline, CDR1 is SNHLY and CDR2 FYNNEI. V lost 7 bases and J lost 0; bases outside the gene matches: 5. The CDR3 loop is CASNNRGSNYGYTF. The CDR3, as DNA: TGTGCCAGCAATAACAGGGGATCTAACTATGGCTACACCTTC.

In nucleotides, the CDR3 is TGTGCCAGCAGCTCACTCGTGGGCTACACCTTC. Amino acids: CASSSLVGYTF. The chain carries TRBV7-9 and TRBJ1-2, with unresolved D. The CDR3 consists of 11 residues. Germline CDR1 SEHNR, CDR2 FQNEAQ (reference sequence). The V end was cut by 4 bases, the J end by 8 bases, with 8 bases between.

This clone showed up just once. The rearrangement links TRBV2 to TRBJ2-3; TRBD1 matches at 7 bases. The CDR3 length is 14 residues. Per the germline V gene, CDR1 is SNHLY and CDR2 is FYNNEI. The V segment lost 3 bases and the J segment 3 bases; nucleotides outside the gene matches: 3. The CDR3: CASSDVRGTDTQYF. The DNA for the CDR3 is TGTGCCAGCAGTGACGTCAGGGGGACAGATACGCAGTATTTT.

This chain joins TRBV5-6 and TRBJ2-7; 7 bases are a match to TRBD1. V lost 5 bases to trimming and J lost 0 bases; unmatched junction nucleotides: 14. Germline-derived CDR1 and CDR2 are SGHDT and YYEEEE. CDR3 size: 17 residues. The CDR3 loop is CASSLIRQTGPSYEQYF. For the CDR3, the DNA is TGTGCCAGCAGTCTTATTCGGCAGACAGGGCCCTCCTACGAGCAGTACTTC.

The chain recombines TRBV18 with TRBJ1-1; D remains unclear. Trimming removed 6 bases at V and 0 bases at J, with 14 bases between. Germline V gene sequence: CDR1 KGHSH, CDR2 LQKENI. The CDR3 has 15 residues. In DNA, the CDR3 is TGTGCCAGCTCCCAAAAACAGATAATGAACACTGAAGCTTTCTTT. This sequence encodes CASSQKQIMNTEAFF. The entire variable domain, with the rest obtained from reference TRBV18 and TRBJ1-1, is as follows: NAGVMQNPRHLVRRRGQEARLRCSPMKGHSHVYWYRQLPEEGLKFMVYLQKENIIDESGMPKERFSAEFPKEGPSILRIQQVVRGDSAAYFCASSQKQIMNTEAFFGQGTRLTVV.

The rearrangement links TRBV4-1 to TRBJ1-1; D is perhaps TRBD1 (6 bases). The CDR3 runs to 16 residues. Germline CDR1 MGHRA, CDR2 YSYEKL. V gave up 1 base and J gave up 0 bases, with 12 bases separating them. CDR3 in amino acids: CASSQVKGQMNTEAFF. In nucleotides, the CDR3 is TGCGCCAGCAGCCAAGTTAAGGGACAAATGAACACTGAAGCTTTCTTT.

The chain employs TRBV5-6 and TRBJ1-2; no firm D call. The CDR3 covers 13 residues. Trimming pared 0 bases from V and 5 bases from J, leaving 8 bases between. Germline values: CDR1 SGHDT, CDR2 YYEEEE. In DNA form, the CDR3 reads TGTGCCAGCAGCTTGGACAGTAGGTATGGCTACACCTTC. Its protein product is CASSLDSRYGYTF.

CDR3 in amino acids: CASSVALGTNEKLFF. DNA for the CDR3: TGTGCCAGCAGTGTTGCTTTGGGCACTAATGAAAAACTGTTTTTT. J is TRBJ1-4 and V is TRBV28; no definite D call. Between the trimmed V and J ends, which lost 5 bases and 2 bases, there was a span of 12 bases. This CDR3 spans 15 amino acids. The V gene's germline CDR1 is MDHEN and CDR2 SYDVKM.

This chain connects TRBV9 to TRBJ1-4; D is perhaps TRBD1 (5 bases). The germline V gene has CDR1 SGDLS and CDR2 YYNGEE. The germline V and J ends were trimmed by 4 bases and 7 bases, with 11 bases remaining between them. CDR3 length: 13 residues. Here the CDR3 DNA reads TGTGCCAGCAGCCCTGGGGCGATTGAAAAACTGTTTTTT. It translates to CASSPGAIEKLFF.

The J gene is TRBJ2-3, the V gene TRBV5-5; a weak D match, TRBD2 (6 bases). Germline V gene data show CDR1 as SGHKS and CDR2 as YYEKEE (reference sequence). This CDR3 contains 15 residues. The V and J ends lost 4 bases and 2 bases respectively, with 14 bases between them. CDR3 loop: CASSPPLATTDTQYF. CDR3 in DNA: TGTGCCAGCAGCCCCCCTCTAGCGACCACAGATACGCAGTATTTT.